The present T cell receptor beta chain was sequenced within a study of T cell responses to AZD1222 COVID-19 vaccine. Study observations and caveats: Reportedly, nearly half the spike-specific TCRs target unmutated variant regions. Increased Spike-specific TCR breadth and depth were observed after two AZD1222 doses. Along spike, vaccine-associated CD4 TCRs were found throughout, with dominance at 160-218 and 743-854.

The CDR3 spans 13 residues. V was pared by 6 bases and J by 2 bases, with 10 bases between. Using immunoSEQ multiplex PCR, the repertoire was profiled, and TCRdb retains in-frame clones only, with some absent. The sample lists approximately 100,000 clones; around 90% were seen once. To note about this clone: Its specificity is not known.

V gene TRBV12-3 or TRBV12-4 combines with J gene TRBJ1-1; D gene uncertain. This clonotype was sampled from an adult in good health. Sequences were derived from peripheral blood, sampled on day 0 of AZD1222 vaccination. Here the CDR3 reads CASSWVGNTEAFF. The CDR3 bases are TGTGCCAGCAGCTGGGTAGGAAACACTGAAGCTTTCTTT.